A selection of T cell receptor beta chains follows, all from one sample in a study of blood T cell repertoires in COVID-19. Libraries were prepared by immunoSEQ multiplex PCR; TCRdb keeps only in-frame clonotypes and omits some of them. The repertoire has 150,000 to 200,000 clones, 65% to 90% of them found once; the top ten carry 7% to 10%. Source material: peripheral blood. Receptor source: a man aged 45-60 years with active or convalescent COVID-19. Both conserved end residues are part of each CDR3. D genes are given only for firm matches. Size values are once, few and many counts, or a class for expanded clones, and some rows have none.

.,TRBV24-1,.,TRBJ2-5,CATSGPLGGQETQYF,TGTGCCACCAGTGGACCTTTGGGGGGTCAAGAGACCCAGTACTTC
many,TRBV6-1,TRBD1,TRBJ2-1,CASSEPRDRGNEQFF,TGTGCCAGCAGTGAACCTCGGGACAGGGGAAATGAGCAGTTCTTC
.,TRBV9,.,TRBJ1-4,CASSVGKGNFNEKLFF,TGTGCCAGCAGCGTAGGGAAGGGGAACTTTAATGAAAAACTGTTTTTT
.,TRBV7-6,.,TRBJ1-1,CASSLTVNTEAFF,TGTGCCAGCAGCTTGACAGTGAACACTGAAGCTTTCTTT
.,TRBV6-5,TRBD1,TRBJ2-5,CASRTGGRETQYF,TGTGCCAGCAGAACAGGGGGCCGAGAGACCCAGTACTTC
.,TRBV6-5,.,TRBJ1-2,CASRQPGITGGYTF,TGTGCCAGCAGGCAACCGGGCATTACGGGGGGCTACACCTTC
.,TRBV7-9,.,TRBJ1-5,CASSQGGQPQHF,TGTGCCAGCAGCCAGGGAGGCCAGCCCCAGCATTTT
.,TRBV30,.,TRBJ1-1,CAWSSLVWGPAATEAFF,TGTGCCTGGAGTTCACTGGTATGGGGGCCGGCTGCCACTGAAGCTTTCTTT
.,TRBV29-1,.,TRBJ1-3,CSVDVGSSGNTIYF,TGCAGCGTTGATGTAGGGAGCTCTGGAAACACCATATATTTT
.,TRBV30,.,TRBJ2-7,CAWSGVSYEQYF,TGTGCCTGGAGTGGAGTATCCTACGAGCAGTACTTC
.,TRBV5-5,.,TRBJ1-6,CASTRDSGGPLPLHF,TGTGCCAGCACCCGGGATAGCGGAGGGCCGTTGCCCCTCCACTTT
once,TRBV6-1,.,TRBJ1-1,CASSESGQRTAFF,TGTGCCAGCAGTGAATCTGGACAGAGGACGGCTTTCTTT
.,TRBV12-3/TRBV12-4,.,TRBJ1-2,CASSGPRGYGYTF,TGTGCCAGCAGTGGGCCGCGGGGCTATGGCTACACCTTC
.,TRBV3-1/TRBV3-2,TRBD1,TRBJ1-5,CASSPTTGNSNQPQHF,TGTGCCAGCAGCCCCACGACAGGGAATAGCAATCAGCCCCAGCATTTT
.,TRBV5-1,TRBD2,TRBJ2-7,CASSLTSGSSYEQYF,TGCGCCAGCAGTCTGACTAGCGGCAGCTCCTACGAGCAGTACTTC
.,TRBV4-2,TRBD1,TRBJ2-7,CASSPTGTGDYEQYF,TGTGCCAGCAGCCCCACCGGGACAGGGGACTACGAGCAGTACTTC
.,TRBV6-5,.,TRBJ1-3,CASSYSPGPRENTIYF,TGTGCCAGCAGTTACTCTCCAGGCCCTCGGGAAAACACCATATATTTT
once,TRBV11-1,TRBD2,TRBJ2-1,CASSSTSGRAKNEQFF,TGTGCCAGCAGCTCTACTAGCGGGAGGGCCAAGAATGAGCAGTTCTTC
.,TRBV7-3,.,TRBJ1-3,CASSSSGGTGNTIYF,TGTGCCAGCAGCTCGTCCGGGGGTACTGGAAACACCATATATTTT
.,TRBV28,.,TRBJ2-6,CASTTVHSSGANVLTF,TGTGCCAGCACCACAGTACACAGCTCTGGGGCCAACGTCCTGACTTTC
.,TRBV7-9,TRBD1,TRBJ1-3,CASSQGVGTGNTIYF,TGTGCCAGCAGCCAGGGGGTAGGGACTGGAAACACCATATATTTT
.,TRBV9,.,TRBJ2-3,CASSVGPRQFTDTQYF,TGTGCCAGCAGCGTAGGCCCAAGACAGTTCACAGATACGCAGTATTTT